This TCR beta chain was observed in a study of OX40 agonist ivuxolimab in advanced cancers. Generated by immunoSEQ multiplex PCR, the TCRdb table keeps only in-frame clones and is missing some. The table includes around 94,000 clones, approximately 89% detected once. Germline V gene sequence: CDR1 SNHLY, CDR2 FYNNEI. The CDR3 covers 15 residues. The V and J ends lost 6 bases and 5 bases respectively, with 16 bases between them. The gene calls are TRBV2 and TRBJ2-2; a possible D gene is TRBD2 (7 bases). Specimen: CD4+ or CD8+ T cells sorted from blood, collected in a trial of the OX40 agonist ivuxolimab. The TCR originated in an adult with an advanced solid tumor such as melanoma, head and neck, liver or kidney cancer. The CDR3 DNA reads as TGTGCCAGCAGAGGGGGGGCCCAAAGGACCGGGGAGCTGTTTTTT. Translated, it gives CASRGGAQRTGELFF.